The clone carrying this T cell receptor beta chain was seen ten or more times. Its antigen is unknown. The ends were cut back, 1 base at V and 0 bases at J, with 10 bases in the middle. Looked up from germline, CDR1 is SGHVS and CDR2 is FQNEAQ. The CDR3 extends over 16 amino acids. This sample stems from a study of T cell repertoires in cytomegalovirus infection. Overall study context: An indication of both CMV infection and matching HLA type came from public TCR beta signatures. General study findings and limits: The ex vivo response showed dominance by HLA-C-restricted CMV-specific TCR beta clonotypes.

TCRdb fed the reads into MiXCR, producing one record per CDR3 protein. Counted here are approximately 910,000 distinct CDR3 sequences, roughly 31% occurring once; the ten biggest clones make up roughly 13%. Material: cultured CD8+ T cells from PBMCs, obtained from culture after CMV antigen stimulation. The receptor was isolated from a human donor in good health (CMV status not recorded). Some clones in this sample may be carry-over from other donors' samples. The chain has TRBV7-8 and TRBJ1-5; D gene unclear. CDR3 bases: TGTGCCAGCAGCTTAGACGACGAGTATAGCAATCAGCCCCAGCATTTT. This translates into CASSLDDEYSNQPQHF.